One sample yielded the 16 T cell receptor beta chains listed below, sequenced in a study of shared clonotypes between healthy human individuals (dated by TCRdb to the early 2020s). CD8 naive samples were CD45RO-negative cells positively selected for CCR7, giving a CD45RA+CCR7+ population that excluded TemRA cells. Library preparation was by the immunoSEQ multiplex PCR assay. The source is immuneACCESS, and TCRdb retained only in-frame sequences with V and J called. Part of the clones is not carried over; for the studies checked, unresolved V genes explain less than half of this, and the remainder is unexplained. Here the sample has about 2 million clones; about 95% occur a single time. Of the sample, 1% to 1.5% is held by the ten largest clones. Source material: naive CD8+ T cells sorted from blood. The cell subset or site label corresponds to: CD45RA+CCR7+. The receptors were sampled from a man between 18 and 35 years old in good health.

This clone occurred once. This rearrangement joins TRBV5-5 to TRBJ2-7; TRBD1 or TRBD2 may be the D gene (5 bases each). The ends were cut back, 4 bases at V and 3 bases at J, with 11 bases in the middle. CDR1 SGHKS and CDR2 YYEKEE come from the germline V gene (reference sequence). The CDR3 runs to 13 residues. Written as DNA, the CDR3 is TGTGCCAGCAGCCGGGACCCTCGCTACGAGCAGTACTTC. This codes for CASSRDPRYEQYF.

The chain combines TRBV7-9 with TRBJ2-7; a weak D match, TRBD1 (5 bases). The CDR3 is 14 amino acids. V lost 5 bases and J 0 bases, leaving 11 bases between the germline ends. Germline assignment: CDR1 SEHNR and CDR2 FQNEAQ (reference sequence). For the CDR3, the DNA is TGTGCCAGCAGCCCTTCAGGGCACTCCTACGAGCAGTACTTC. Protein: CASSPSGHSYEQYF.

Remarks on this clone: Other nucleotide sequences in the sample specify the same CDR3. The rearrangement links TRBV7-9 to TRBJ2-7; either TRBD1 or TRBD2 may supply D (5 bases each). Trimming left V 5 bases short and J 2 bases short, with 13 bases between. In germline, CDR1 is SEHNR, CDR2 FQNEAQ (reference sequence). CDR3 length equals 14 residues. The CDR3 DNA reads TGTGCCAGCAGCCCCGGGGACGGACCCTACGAGCAGTACTTC. It codes for CASSPGDGPYEQYF.

This sequence joins TRBV6-6 and TRBJ2-3; TRBD1 or TRBD2 may be the D gene (5 bases each). The CDR3 sequence is 16 residues long. The V end lost 6 bases, the J end lost 4 bases, and 20 bases lay between the germline ends. The germline CDR1 and CDR2 sequences are MNHNY and SVGAGI (reference sequence). CDR3 in amino acids: CASSSPGAVRADTQYF. As DNA, the CDR3 is TGTGCCAGCAGCTCGCCCGGGGCGGTAAGGGCAGATACGCAGTATTTT.

The count of this clone is one. The CDR3, as DNA: TGTGCCAGCAGCTTAGGGGACCAATCCTACGAGCAGTACTTC. It is translated as CASSLGDQSYEQYF. The rearrangement joins TRBV7-6 to TRBJ2-7, with D perhaps TRBD1 or TRBD2 (5 bases each). The CDR3 is 14 amino acids. The germline V gene has CDR1 SGHVS and CDR2 FNYEAQ. The V end was cut by 1 base, the J end by 1 base, with 8 bases between.

V and J are TRBV7-9 and TRBJ2-1, with 7 bases lining up with TRBD1. Germline-derived CDR1 and CDR2 are SEHNR and FQNEAQ (reference sequence). The CDR3 contains 12 residues. Trimming took 1 base from V and 13 from J; bases not matched to a gene: 4. CDR3 loop: CASSLEDRDQFF. In DNA form, the CDR3 reads TGTGCCAGCAGCTTAGAAGACAGGGATCAGTTCTTC. Full variable domain (outside the CDR3, taken from reference TRBV7-9 and TRBJ2-1): DTGVSQNPRHKITKRGQNVTFRCDPISEHNRLYWYRQTLGQGPEFLTYFQNEAQLEKSRLLSDRFSAERPKGSFSTLEIQRTEQGDSAMYLCASSLEDRDQFFGPGTRLTVL.

This chain joins TRBV9 and TRBJ2-3; 8 bases agree with TRBD2. J gave up 4 bases and V 7 bases, and 5 bases lay outside the gene matches. This CDR3 has 13 residues. Germline V gene sequence: CDR1 SGDLS, CDR2 YYNGEE. The CDR3 region has the DNA TGTGCCAGCGGTGAACTAGCGGCAGATACGCAGTATTTT. This encodes CASGELAADTQYF.

The genes are TRBV6-5 and TRBJ2-1, with D perhaps matching TRBD2 (5 bases). The CDR3 loop spans 15 amino acids. Germline loops: CDR1 MNHEY, CDR2 SVGAGI. V lost 6 bases to trimming and J lost 8 bases, with 20 bases between them. The chain's CDR3 is CASSQDWPEWDEQFF. Here the CDR3 DNA reads TGTGCCAGCAGCCAGGACTGGCCTGAGTGGGATGAGCAGTTCTTC.

The rearrangement joins TRBV5-1 to TRBJ2-1; D remains ambiguous. Germline V CDR1 and CDR2: SGHRS, YFSETQ. The length of the CDR3 is 13 residues. With 7 bases removed from V and 2 bases from J, the gap between germline ends came to 10 bases. CDR3 region: CASADPPYNEQFF. The CDR3 DNA reads TGCGCCAGCGCGGATCCCCCCTACAATGAGCAGTTCTTC.

With regard to this clone: The sample contains more than one DNA sequence encoding this CDR3. CDR3 protein: CASSLGLAEQFF. The CDR3 DNA sequence: TGTGCCAGCAGCTTAGGGCTGGCTGAGCAGTTCTTC. The chain is built from TRBV7-9 and TRBJ2-1; D gene unclear. The CDR3 contains 12 residues. From germline, CDR1 is SEHNR and CDR2 FQNEAQ (reference sequence). V shed 1 base and J shed 9 bases, with 7 bases lying between them.

This sequence joins TRBV4-1 and TRBJ1-3; perhaps TRBD1 as D (5 bases). The V gene's germline CDR1 is MGHRA and CDR2 YSYEKL. Trimming left V 1 base short and J 2 bases short, with 15 bases between. CDR3 length: 17 residues. This CDR3 reads CASSQAVVGATGNTIYF. The CDR3 DNA sequence: TGCGCCAGCAGCCAAGCGGTCGTCGGGGCGACTGGAAACACCATATATTTT.

To note about this clone: Other DNA sequences in this sample translate to the same CDR3. This rearrangement joins TRBV9 to TRBJ2-1; D call uncertain. Per germline, CDR1 SGDLS and CDR2 YYNGEE. This CDR3 is built from 12 residues. V was trimmed by 2 bases and J by 8 bases, leaving 8 bases between them. The CDR3 coding sequence is TGTGCCAGCAGCGTGGGTCTCGATGAGCAGTTCTTC. It translates to CASSVGLDEQFF. The complete variable domain, with remaining parts taken from reference TRBV9 and TRBJ2-1, reads DSGVTQTPKHLITATGQRVTLRCSPRSGDLSVYWYQQSLDQGLQFLIQYYNGEERAKGNILERFSAQQFPDLHSELNLSSLELGDSALYFCASSVGLDEQFFGPGTRLTVL.

About this clone itself: The identical CDR3 is also encoded by other nucleotide sequences in the sample. The chain carries TRBV19 and TRBJ2-7; D gene ambiguous. The CDR3 has 13 residues. CDR1 LNHDA and CDR2 SQIVND come from the germline V gene (reference sequence). The ends were cut back, 9 bases at V and 3 bases at J, with 15 bases in the middle. CDR3 region: CASSPGLHYEQYF. CDR3 DNA: TGTGCCAGCTCTCCAGGTTTACACTACGAGCAGTACTTC. The full variable domain, in which reference TRBV19 and TRBJ2-7 provide the parts outside the CDR3, is DGGITQSPKYLFRKEGQNVTLSCEQNLNHDAMYWYRQDPGQGLRLIYYSQIVNDFQKGDIAEGYSVSREKKESFPLTVTSAQKNPTAFYLCASSPGLHYEQYFGPGTRLTVT.

The rearrangement joins TRBV19 to TRBJ1-2, with a tentative D call TRBD1 (5 bases). Trimming cost V 3 bases and J 8 bases, with 10 bases left between them. The CDR3 sequence is 12 residues long. Germline V gene sequence: CDR1 LNHDA, CDR2 SQIVND (reference sequence). CDR3 in amino acids: CASSIAGAGYTF. DNA for the CDR3: TGTGCCAGTAGTATTGCCGGGGCCGGCTACACCTTC.

The chain has TRBV6-1 and TRBJ2-7; TRBD1 might be the D (5 bases). This CDR3 has 16 amino acids. The germline V gene has CDR1 MNHNS and CDR2 SASEGT. Trimming took 2 bases from V and 3 from J, leaving 17 bases between them. The CDR3: CASSESAFYRGYEQYF. The CDR3 DNA reads as TGTGCCAGCAGTGAAAGCGCCTTCTATAGGGGCTACGAGCAGTACTTC.

About this clone itself: This specimen includes other DNA sequences encoding the same CDR3. The rearrangement joins TRBV19 to TRBJ1-1; D possibly corresponds to TRBD1 (5 bases). V dropped 6 bases and J dropped 3 bases, with 11 bases sitting between them. Germline values: CDR1 LNHDA, CDR2 SQIVND (reference sequence). This CDR3 contains 13 residues. CDR3 loop: CASRTTGYTEAFF. Written as DNA, the CDR3 is TGTGCCAGTAGGACTACAGGATACACTGAAGCTTTCTTT.